This T cell receptor beta chain stems from a study of regulatory T cells in long-lasting Graves disease. The sample's time point: newly diagnosed GD, antithyroid drugs for less than 3 months. Construction of the TCR library relied on RNA isolated from PBMCs. Diagnosis followed American Thyroid Association guidelines for Graves' disease. The CDR3 totals 18 residues. The ends lost 1 base at V and 9 bases at J; junction bases unmatched: 10. Germline V gene lookup returns CDR1 SGHTA and CDR2 FQGTGA. The TCR beta library used iRepertoire HTBI primers with Arm-PCR amplification of CDR3. TCRdb re-called the multiplex PCR reads with MiXCR, one entry per CDR3 protein. This table holds roughly 510,000 distinct CDR3 sequences, around 15% found once. These data were also reused for a study on T cells in Graves' hyperthyroidism and ophthalmopathy. From that second work: Separation of ophthalmopathy from stable hyperthyroidism was achieved by a 13 V-J model.

The receptor was isolated from a man aged 18 to 30 with Graves disease. The material sequenced was peripheral blood mononuclear cells (PBMCs), taken at new diagnosis, from a patient treated with antithyroid drugs. The chain links TRBV7-3 to TRBJ2-1; TRBD2 aligns across 15 bases. DNA for the CDR3: TGTGCCAGCAGCTTAATAAGGGCGGGACTAGCGGGAGGCGGTGAGCAGTTCTTC. Translation: CASSLIRAGLAGGGEQFF.